The sequence of this T cell receptor (beta chain) was determined in a study of regulatory T cells in long-lasting Graves disease. Time point here: persistent/refractory GD, antithyroid drugs over 5 years with positive TRAb. Generation of the TCR library employed RNA extracted from PBMCs. General study results and limits: Persistent patients shared more public clonotypes (about 2,700) than newly diagnosed patients (966).

This clonotype has a handful of counts. Antigen unknown. Building the TCR beta libraries relied on iRepertoire HTBI primers, and CDR3 regions underwent Arm-PCR. TCRdb re-analysed the multiplex PCR reads in MiXCR, keeping a single row per CDR3 protein. Counted here are roughly 500,000 distinct CDR3 sequences, 22% occurring once; the ten biggest clones make up about 12%. The specimen comprised peripheral blood mononuclear cells (PBMCs), sampled when the disease was refractory, from a patient treated with antithyroid drugs. The TCR originated in a female donor with Graves disease.

The CDR3: CSARAGGLAKNIQYF. CDR3 sequence (DNA): TGCAGTGCTAGAGCCGGGGGATTGGCCAAAAACATTCAGTACTTC. This rearrangement joins TRBV20-1 to TRBJ2-4, with D perhaps matching TRBD2 (6 bases). This CDR3 has 15 residues. Germline V CDR1 and CDR2: DFQATT, SNEGSKA (reference sequence). Trimming took off 1 base at V and 1 base at J, with 11 bases between the two ends.